The source of this T cell receptor (beta chain) is a study of T cell changes during pregnancy in multiple sclerosis. Assay used: immunoSEQ multiplex PCR; TCRdb lists only in-frame clones, some missing. The table has around 70,000 clones, 80% to 95% seen once. The CDR3 runs to 13 residues. The germline V gene has CDR1 MGHRA and CDR2 YSYEKL. The ends were cut back, 0 bases at V and 9 bases at J, with 6 bases in the middle. This TCR was recovered from a female donor in good health, enrolled as a control in a pregnancy study. The chain is built from TRBV4-1 and TRBJ1-6; no reliable D call. Material: peripheral blood, obtained after pregnancy. The CDR3 DNA sequence: TGCGCCAGCAGCCAAGATCTAGGTTCACCCCTCCACTTT. Translation: CASSQDLGSPLHF.